In its sample, the clone carrying this T cell receptor (beta chain) was seen many times. Its antigen is unidentified. For TCR beta, libraries came from quantitative 5'-RACE with molecular barcodes. TCRdb reanalysed the 5' RACE reads using MiXCR and keeps one entry per CDR3 protein. The sample carries 240,000 or so distinct CDR3 sequences, roughly 8.6% recorded once. Per germline, CDR1 ENHRY and CDR2 SYGVKD. The CDR3 spans 15 residues. V was pared by 4 bases and J by 4 bases, with 16 bases between. This sample stems from a study of CD8 T cells in ankylosing spondylitis. General study points: Characteristic of ankylosing spondylitis blood, it appeared, was a TCR beta motif comprising roughly eight highly homologous variants. Disease-linked clones were reportedly significantly enriched in matched ankylosing spondylitis synovial fluid.

The sequence was collected from a male donor with ankylosing spondylitis or in good health (not recorded which). This sequence joins TRBV10-3 and TRBJ2-5; possibly TRBD2 for D (6 bases). Sequencing used blood, either unsorted or a sorted T cell fraction (not recorded which). The CDR3 loop reads CAISGDGSVAETQYF. Written as DNA, the CDR3 is TGTGCCATCAGTGGGGACGGGAGCGTGGCAGAGACCCAGTACTTC.